A selection of T cell receptor beta chains follows, all from one sample in a study of cytomegalovirus exposure and HLA in healthy donors. Sequencing was performed with immunoSEQ multiplex PCR; in TCRdb, only in-frame clones are kept and a portion is missing. The listing records some 70,000 clones. What was sequenced was PBMCs. The receptors were gathered from a man in his forties in good health and CMV-seronegative. CDR3s include the opening cysteine and the closing phenylalanine or tryptophan.

V	J	length	CDR3
TRBV7-8	TRBJ2-7	15	CASSSLRRGTYEQYF
TRBV10-1	TRBJ1-5	17	CASSERQGTSSNQPQHF
TRBV13	TRBJ1-1	18	CASSLGRAGWGMNTEAFF
TRBV7-8	TRBJ1-5	15	CASSLNGDEDQPQHF
TRBV4-2	-	12	CASSHQTHEQYF
TRBV19	TRBJ2-3	15	CASHLTSGGADTQYF
TRBV5-1	TRBJ1-1	15	CASSTGQGVNTEAFF
TRBV6-4	TRBJ1-1	18	CASSENRGPSDMNTEAFF
TRBV5-4	TRBJ2-3	12	CASSSSTDTQYF
TRBV19	TRBJ1-2	13	CASSRGSSYGYTF
TRBV7-7	-	13	CASSPTGGYEQYF
TRBV6-1	TRBJ2-7	17	CASSDALGSGVSYEQYF
TRBV28	TRBJ1-5	16	CASSLWAGASNQPQHF
TRBV5-1	TRBJ1-3	17	CASSLAGSASSGNTIYF
TRBV27	TRBJ2-2	18	CASSLSTSGGAVTGELFF
TRBV28	TRBJ2-7	13	CASSLGADYEQYF
TRBV7-9	TRBJ1-4	14	CASSQRGGNEKLFF
TRBV7-8	TRBJ2-1	12	CASSSLGHEQFF
TRBV7-9	TRBJ2-2	16	CASSSLAGALTGELFF
TRBV30	TRBJ2-7	15	CAWSVPRGANYEQYF
TRBV2	TRBJ1-1	13	CASSRGEGNEAFF
TRBV7-2	TRBJ1-2	14	CASSFSQENYGYTF
TRBV5-1	TRBJ2-1	18	CASSLAKKTSGKYNEQFF
TRBV6-5	TRBJ2-4	13	CASRIGLENIQYF
TRBV2	TRBJ1-1	16	CASSEDLQGRGTEAFF
TRBV29-1	TRBJ2-3	14	CSVEISPPRDTQYF
TRBV6-5	TRBJ1-2	15	CASSYSGTATYGYTF
TRBV27	TRBJ1-5	15	CASSPDGYSNQPQHF
TRBV28	TRBJ2-2	16	CASSGRDSLNTGELFF
TRBV19	TRBJ1-1	14	CASSIREGTAQAFF
TRBV5-8	TRBJ2-7	13	CASKKGDPSEQYF
TRBV5-4	TRBJ2-3	14	CASSSSISTDTQYF
TRBV7-8	TRBJ1-5	14	CASSSQQGPQPQHF
TRBV5-6	TRBJ1-4	15	CASSFGTTTYEKLFF
TRBV6-1	TRBJ1-1	15	CASSTQTGMNTEAFF
TRBV7-8	TRBJ1-4	17	CASSPSLGESDNEKLFF
TRBV11-2	TRBJ2-2	13	CASSLDRTGELFF
TRBV28	TRBJ2-5	12	CASYIPGETQYF
TRBV7-2	TRBJ2-5	14	CASSPLTSAETQYF
TRBV12-5	TRBJ1-6	13	CASGPEGASPLHF
TRBV29-1	TRBJ2-5	12	CSVGGPRGTQYF
TRBV5-1	TRBJ2-6	15	CASSLAGMGANVLTF
TRBV19	TRBJ2-1	14	CASNGNREDNEQFF
TRBV19	TRBJ1-2	15	CASSIGTDQHYGYTF
TRBV4-3	TRBJ1-1	13	CASSQEIFTEAFF
TRBV7-2	TRBJ1-2	16	CASSSAFEGLNYGYTF
TRBV2	TRBJ1-2	17	CASSASKDRVVDYGYTF